A selection of T cell receptor beta chains follows, all from one sample in a study of Graves' ophthalmopathy and Graves' hyperthyroidism. Each CDR3 protein gets one entry after TCRdb re-called the multiplex PCR reads with MiXCR. The sample holds 650,000 to 900,000 distinct CDR3 sequences, approximately 40% seen once. Source material: peripheral blood. These receptors originate from an adult man with Graves' ophthalmopathy. Each CDR3 is given with its conserved first and last residue. A D gene is named only where the DNA matches it firmly. Not all rows give a size; the values are once, few, many and, for expanded clones, a class.

V gene	clone size	D gene	J gene	CDR3 protein	CDR3 DNA
TRBV29-1	many	TRBD1	TRBJ2-5	CSVEYRGFGQETQYF	TGCAGCGTTGAATACAGGGGGTTTGGCCAAGAGACCCAGTACTTC
TRBV7-9	many	TRBD1	TRBJ2-7	CASSFRGTPLDEQYF	TGTGCCAGCAGCTTCAGGGGGACACCGCTGGACGAGCAGTACTTC
TRBV19	few	.	TRBJ1-3	CASSIDLRAGNTIYF	TGTGCCAGTAGTATAGATCTGAGAGCTGGAAACACCATATATTTT
TRBV29-1	many	TRBD1	TRBJ2-7	CSVETVGQGSYEQYF	TGCAGCGTTGAAACGGTGGGACAGGGATCCTACGAGCAGTACTTC
TRBV29-1	.	.	TRBJ1-2	CSAAGDPIYGYTF	TGCAGCGCTGCAGGGGACCCAATCTATGGCTACACCTTC
TRBV2	.	TRBD1	TRBJ2-7	CASSDGQGDYEQYF	TGTGCCAGCAGTGACGGACAGGGTGACTACGAGCAGTACTTC
TRBV5-5	few	.	TRBJ1-4	CASSPTGSNEKLFF	TGTGCCAGCAGCCCTACAGGTTCTAATGAAAAACTGTTTTTT
TRBV20-1	many	TRBD1	TRBJ1-1	CSAPDRVNAFF	TGCAGTGCTCCCGACAGGGTGAATGCTTTCTTT
TRBV24-1	.	TRBD1	TRBJ1-1	CAASEGQVGTEAFF	TGTGCCGCCAGTGAGGGACAGGTCGGCACTGAAGCTTTCTTT
TRBV7-6	.	TRBD1	TRBJ1-4	CASSLERGRGEKLFF	TGTGCCAGCAGCTTAGAGAGGGGGCGGGGTGAAAAACTGTTTTTT
TRBV7-9	.	TRBD1	TRBJ2-2	CASSDSDRATGELFF	TGTGCCAGCAGCGATAGTGACAGGGCCACCGGGGAGCTGTTTTTT
TRBV5-1	.	.	TRBJ2-5	CASSLDGARETQYF	TGCGCCAGCAGCTTGGATGGGGCGCGAGAGACCCAGTACTTC